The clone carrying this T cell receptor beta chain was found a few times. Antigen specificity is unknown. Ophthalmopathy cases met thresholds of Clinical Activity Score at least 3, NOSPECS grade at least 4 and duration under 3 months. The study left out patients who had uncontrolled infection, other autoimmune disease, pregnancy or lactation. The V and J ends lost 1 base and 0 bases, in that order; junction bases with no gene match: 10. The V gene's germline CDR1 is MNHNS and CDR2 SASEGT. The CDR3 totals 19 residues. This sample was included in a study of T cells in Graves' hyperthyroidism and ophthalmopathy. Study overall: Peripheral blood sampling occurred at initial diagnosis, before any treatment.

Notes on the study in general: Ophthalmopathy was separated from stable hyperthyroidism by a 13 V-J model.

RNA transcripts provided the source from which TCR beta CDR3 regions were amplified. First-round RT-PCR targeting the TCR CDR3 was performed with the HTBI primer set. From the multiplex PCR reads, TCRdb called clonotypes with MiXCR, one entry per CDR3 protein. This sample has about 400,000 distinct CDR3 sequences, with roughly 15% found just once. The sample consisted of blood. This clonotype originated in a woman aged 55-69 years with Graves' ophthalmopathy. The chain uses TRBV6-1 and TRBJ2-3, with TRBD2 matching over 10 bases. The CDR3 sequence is CASSEEGASGSWSTDTQYF. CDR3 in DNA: TGTGCCAGCAGTGAAGAAGGGGCTAGCGGGAGTTGGAGCACAGATACGCAGTATTTT.